This T cell receptor (beta chain) derives from a study of control samples from healthy donors and cancer patients. Repertoires were generated with immunoSEQ multiplex PCR, while TCRdb's copy carries only in-frame clones and drops some. The repertoire holds some 70,000 clones, with 75% to 85% as singletons. This sequence was found in a man between 60 and 75 years old in good health. What was sequenced was blood.

For the CDR3, the DNA is TGTGCCAGCAGTACAGACTACAATCAGCCCCAGCATTTT. It yields the protein CASSTDYNQPQHF. The gene calls are TRBV12-3 or TRBV12-4 and TRBJ1-5; D is uncertain. The ends were cut back, 5 bases at V and 3 bases at J, with 8 bases in the middle. This CDR3 is built from 13 residues.